A selection of T cell receptor beta chains follows, all from one sample in a study of cytomegalovirus exposure and HLA in healthy donors. Assay used: immunoSEQ multiplex PCR; TCRdb lists only in-frame clones, some missing. This table has around 88,000 clones, approximately 80% appearing once. The sample consisted of PBMCs. The receptor source for this set is a woman in her thirties or forties in good health and CMV-seropositive. CDR3s include the opening cysteine and the closing phenylalanine or tryptophan. The order of the fields is J gene, V gene, clone size, D gene, CDR3 protein, CDR3 DNA. A D gene is named only where the DNA matches it firmly. Clone size appears in some rows only: once, few, many, or a class for an expanded clone.

J gene: TRBJ1-4
V gene: TRBV6-1
clone size: .
D gene: .
CDR3 protein: CASSDRGGTNEKLFF
CDR3 DNA: TGTGCCAGCAGTGATCGGGGGGGAACTAATGAAAAACTGTTTTTT

J gene: TRBJ1-5
V gene: TRBV7-8
clone size: .
D gene: TRBD1
CDR3 protein: CASSSRTGGDMRNQPQHF
CDR3 DNA: TGTGCCAGCAGCTCCCGGACAGGGGGCGACATGAGGAATCAGCCCCAGCATTTT

J gene: TRBJ2-3
V gene: TRBV7-2
clone size: .
D gene: TRBD2
CDR3 protein: CASSLDWLAGDTQYF
CDR3 DNA: TGTGCCAGCAGCTTAGATTGGCTAGCGGGAGATACGCAGTATTTT

J gene: TRBJ1-2
V gene: TRBV30
clone size: .
D gene: .
CDR3 protein: CAWRPNRENYGYTF
CDR3 DNA: TGTGCCTGGAGACCCAACAGGGAGAACTATGGCTACACCTTC

J gene: TRBJ2-3
V gene: TRBV5-4
clone size: once
D gene: TRBD2
CDR3 protein: CATAVAGLLDTQYF
CDR3 DNA: TGTGCGACCGCGGTAGCGGGATTGTTAGATACGCAGTATTTT

J gene: TRBJ2-3
V gene: TRBV4-1
clone size: .
D gene: .
CDR3 protein: CASSQYQSGVSTDTQYF
CDR3 DNA: TGCGCCAGCAGCCAATACCAATCAGGGGTTAGCACAGATACGCAGTATTTT

J gene: TRBJ1-1
V gene: TRBV6-6
clone size: .
D gene: .
CDR3 protein: CASSHRGMDTEAFF
CDR3 DNA: TGTGCCAGCAGCCACCGGGGGATGGACACTGAAGCTTTCTTT

J gene: TRBJ2-1
V gene: TRBV6-1
clone size: .
D gene: TRBD2
CDR3 protein: CASSEQLAGASSEQFF
CDR3 DNA: TGTGCCAGCAGTGAACAGTTAGCGGGAGCGAGTAGCGAGCAGTTCTTC

J gene: TRBJ2-5
V gene: TRBV7-9
clone size: .
D gene: TRBD2
CDR3 protein: CASSLASGIQETQYF
CDR3 DNA: TGTGCCAGCAGCTTAGCTAGCGGGATCCAAGAGACCCAGTACTTC

J gene: TRBJ1-2
V gene: TRBV6-1
clone size: .
D gene: TRBD1
CDR3 protein: CASTTRDSPVYGYTF
CDR3 DNA: TGTGCCAGCACTACCCGGGACAGTCCTGTCTATGGCTACACCTTC

J gene: TRBJ2-1
V gene: TRBV11-2
clone size: .
D gene: .
CDR3 protein: CASTERSSYNEQFF
CDR3 DNA: TGTGCCAGCACAGAGCGGAGCTCCTACAATGAGCAGTTCTTC

J gene: TRBJ1-5
V gene: TRBV19
clone size: .
D gene: TRBD1
CDR3 protein: CASSLMTGVQPQHF
CDR3 DNA: TGTGCCAGTAGTCTGATGACAGGGGTACAGCCCCAGCATTTT

J gene: TRBJ2-5
V gene: TRBV30
clone size: .
D gene: .
CDR3 protein: CAWSVDFETQYF
CDR3 DNA: TGTGCCTGGAGTGTAGACTTTGAGACCCAGTACTTC

J gene: TRBJ2-3
V gene: TRBV7-6
clone size: .
D gene: TRBD2
CDR3 protein: CASSFDVGGFTDTQYF
CDR3 DNA: TGTGCCAGCAGCTTCGACGTGGGGGGGTTCACAGATACGCAGTATTTT

J gene: TRBJ2-1
V gene: TRBV4-1
clone size: .
D gene: TRBD1
CDR3 protein: CASRGQGHEQFF
CDR3 DNA: TGCGCCAGCAGAGGACAGGGGCATGAGCAGTTCTTC

J gene: TRBJ1-2
V gene: TRBV7-9
clone size: .
D gene: TRBD1
CDR3 protein: CASSSGQGHYGYTF
CDR3 DNA: TGTGCCAGCAGCTCGGGACAGGGACACTATGGCTACACCTTC

J gene: TRBJ2-5
V gene: TRBV5-1
clone size: .
D gene: .
CDR3 protein: CASSLGGGWETQYF
CDR3 DNA: TGCGCCAGCAGCTTGGGCGGGGGCTGGGAGACCCAGTACTTC

J gene: TRBJ2-5
V gene: TRBV9
clone size: .
D gene: .
CDR3 protein: CASSVATGYQETQYF
CDR3 DNA: TGTGCCAGCAGCGTAGCTACAGGGTACCAAGAGACCCAGTACTTC

J gene: TRBJ2-1
V gene: TRBV19
clone size: .
D gene: .
CDR3 protein: CASSIMTATYNEQFF
CDR3 DNA: TGTGCCAGTAGTATAATGACTGCCACCTACAATGAGCAGTTCTTC

J gene: TRBJ1-1
V gene: TRBV4-1
clone size: .
D gene: TRBD1
CDR3 protein: CASSRDRGRGAFF
CDR3 DNA: TGCGCCAGCAGCCGGGACAGGGGGCGCGGAGCTTTCTTT

J gene: TRBJ1-1
V gene: TRBV7-3
clone size: .
D gene: .
CDR3 protein: CASSLYMNTEAFF
CDR3 DNA: TGTGCCAGCAGCTTATATATGAACACTGAAGCTTTCTTT

J gene: TRBJ1-5
V gene: TRBV5-1
clone size: .
D gene: TRBD1
CDR3 protein: CASSETGSSNQPQHF
CDR3 DNA: TGCGCCAGCAGCGAGACAGGGTCGAGCAATCAGCCCCAGCATTTT

J gene: TRBJ1-4
V gene: TRBV28
clone size: .
D gene: .
CDR3 protein: CASSLYQHGNEKLFF
CDR3 DNA: TGTGCCAGCAGTTTGTACCAACATGGTAATGAAAAACTGTTTTTT

J gene: TRBJ2-7
V gene: TRBV4-2
clone size: few
D gene: .
CDR3 protein: CASSQEVSASGQVGTSYEQYF
CDR3 DNA: TGTGCCAGCAGCCAAGAGGTCTCGGCTAGCGGACAAGTAGGGACATCCTACGAGCAGTACTTC

J gene: TRBJ2-2
V gene: TRBV5-1
clone size: .
D gene: TRBD2
CDR3 protein: CASSYRTSGILAGELFF
CDR3 DNA: TGCGCCAGCAGCTACCGGACTAGCGGGATTCTGGCCGGGGAGCTGTTTTTT

J gene: TRBJ2-7
V gene: TRBV6-5
clone size: .
D gene: .
CDR3 protein: CASSYVRHSWKQYF
CDR3 DNA: TGTGCCAGCAGTTACGTCCGACACTCTTGGAAGCAGTACTTC

J gene: TRBJ1-3
V gene: TRBV28
clone size: .
D gene: .
CDR3 protein: CASTQGGGGNTIYF
CDR3 DNA: TGTGCCAGCACCCAAGGGGGGGGTGGAAACACCATATATTTT

J gene: TRBJ2-1
V gene: TRBV7-7
clone size: .
D gene: TRBD2
CDR3 protein: CASSLGLAGEAGNEQFF
CDR3 DNA: TGTGCTAGCAGCTTGGGACTAGCGGGAGAGGCTGGCAATGAGCAGTTCTTC

J gene: TRBJ1-2
V gene: TRBV10-3
clone size: .
D gene: .
CDR3 protein: CAISEGRDYGYTF
CDR3 DNA: TGTGCCATCAGTGAAGGCAGGGACTATGGCTACACCTTC

J gene: TRBJ2-3
V gene: TRBV5-4
clone size: .
D gene: .
CDR3 protein: CASSQESGSTDTQYF
CDR3 DNA: TGTGCCAGCAGCCAGGAGAGCGGGAGCACAGATACGCAGTATTTT

J gene: TRBJ1-4
V gene: TRBV4-2
clone size: few
D gene: TRBD1
CDR3 protein: CASSQVGGWSEKLFF
CDR3 DNA: TGTGCCAGCAGCCAAGTAGGGGGCTGGAGTGAAAAACTGTTTTTT